One sample yielded the 14 T cell receptor beta chains listed below, sequenced in a study of human T cells and chemical hapten exposure. TCRdb itself ran the RACE reads through MiXCR, one entry per CDR3 protein. There are some 78,000 distinct CDR3 sequences in the sample; about 8.7% occur only once, and less than 2% lies in the top ten. Time point reported: healthy volunteer bleed at 6 weeks. From whole blood left unfractionated, total RNA was extracted. The material sequenced was whole blood. These receptors were obtained from a male donor in good health. Some clones in this sample may be carry-over from other donors' samples.

The gene calls are TRBV29-1 and TRBJ2-7; TRBD1 or TRBD2 may be the D gene (6 bases each). There are 13 residues in the CDR3. With 0 bases removed from V and 4 bases from J, the gap between germline ends came to 10 bases. Germline CDR1 and CDR2: SQVTM and ANQGSEA. The DNA for the CDR3 is TGCAGCGTTGAAGAAGGGGGGAGATACGAGCAGTACTTC. Its protein is CSVEEGGRYEQYF.

The chain uses TRBV7-2 and TRBJ2-2; no clear D. The V gene's germline CDR1 is SGHTA and CDR2 FQGNSA. The CDR3 consists of 13 residues. V gave up 6 bases and J gave up 1 base, with 6 bases separating them. CDR3 region: CASRERNTGELFF. The CDR3 DNA sequence: TGTGCCAGCAGAGAGCGGAACACCGGGGAGCTGTTTTTT. Supplemented by reference TRBV7-2 and TRBJ2-2, the full variable domain reads GAGVSQSPSNKVTEKGKDVELRCDPISGHTALYWYRQSLGQGLEFLIYFQGNSAPDKSGLPSDRFSAERTGGSVSTLTIQRTQQEDSAVYLCASRERNTGELFFGEGSRLTVL.

This clonotype came up many times. This rearrangement joins TRBV10-3 to TRBJ2-1, with 7 bases that match TRBD2. Per germline, CDR1 ENHRY and CDR2 SYGVKD. The CDR3 runs to 12 residues. The J segment lost 9 bases and the V segment lost 7 bases, leaving 6 bases of the junction unmatched. In nucleotides, the CDR3 is TGTGCCATCAACGCGGGAGAGGGTGAGCAGTTCTTC. This sequence encodes CAINAGEGEQFF.

In its sample, this clonotype was seen a few times. The gene calls are TRBV6-2 or TRBV6-3 and TRBJ1-1; possible D gene TRBD1, 5 bases. V was cut by 2 bases and J by 4 bases, with 14 bases left in between. This CDR3 comprises 15 residues. From germline, CDR1 is MNHEY and CDR2 SVGEGT. CDR3 loop: CASSYNDRLSTEAFF. In nucleotides, the CDR3 is TGTGCCAGCAGTTACAACGACAGATTATCCACTGAAGCTTTCTTT.

This clonotype has only a few counts. This chain links TRBV2 with TRBJ2-1; 8 bases are shared with TRBD1. The CDR3 contains 16 residues. V lost 5 bases to trimming and J lost 2 bases; unmatched junction nucleotides: 8. The germline V gene encodes CDR1 SNHLY and CDR2 FYNNEI. CDR3: CASSPDRELPYNEQFF. CDR3 bases: TGTGCCAGCAGTCCGGACAGGGAACTCCCCTACAATGAGCAGTTCTTC.

The chain links TRBV15 to TRBJ2-7; D is possibly TRBD2 (5 bases). The CDR3 runs 16 residues. V dropped 4 bases and J dropped 0 bases, with 16 bases sitting between them. Germline V gene sequence: CDR1 LNHNV, CDR2 YYDKDF (reference sequence). DNA for the CDR3: TGTGCCACCAGCACCCGAGGGAGAGGCAGCTCCTACGAGCAGTACTTC. Translating gives CATSTRGRGSSYEQYF.

This clonotype was seen many times. This CDR3 is CASSLGTNTEAFF. CDR3 in DNA: TGTGCCAGCAGTTTAGGGACTAACACTGAAGCTTTCTTT. J is TRBJ1-1 and V is TRBV12-3 or TRBV12-4, with D hard to call. CDR3 length: 13 amino acids. V shed 1 base and J shed 2 bases, with 5 bases lying between them.

V gene TRBV5-1 combines with J gene TRBJ1-6; the match to TRBD1 covers 9 bases. Germline values: CDR1 SGHRS, CDR2 YFSETQ. J gave up 7 bases and V 7 bases, and 3 bases lay outside the gene matches. This CDR3 comprises 13 residues. The CDR3 loop is CASRDRENSPLHF. CDR3 nucleotide sequence: TGCGCCAGCCGGGACAGGGAAAATTCACCCCTCCACTTT.

A remark on this clonotype: Since a much larger clone is just one base distant, this may be a read error. This chain links TRBV9 with TRBJ2-7, with D perhaps TRBD2 (5 bases). There are 14 residues in the CDR3. Germline V gene lookup returns CDR1 SGDLS and CDR2 YYNGEE. In DNA, the CDR3 is TGTGCCGGCAGCGTAGGAAGCGGCCCCTACGAGCAGTACTTC. Translating it yields CAGSVGSGPYEQYF.

This clonotype turned up a few times. CDR3 loop: CASSPGRSGYYNEQFF. DNA for the CDR3: TGTGCCAGCAGCCCGGGACGGAGCGGCTACTACAATGAGCAGTTCTTC. This chain connects TRBV3-1 to TRBJ2-1, with D perhaps being TRBD1 or TRBD2 (5 bases each). Germline assignment: CDR1 LGHDT and CDR2 YNNKEL (reference sequence). Trimming pared 4 bases from V and 3 bases from J, leaving 16 bases between. CDR3 length equals 16 residues.

This clonotype was observed a handful of times. This rearrangement joins TRBV6-6 to TRBJ2-7; 10 nucleotides agree with TRBD1. The trim removed 2 bases at V and 6 bases at J, leaving 7 bases unmatched. The CDR3 spans 15 residues. CDR1 MNHNY and CDR2 SVGAGI come from the germline V gene (reference sequence). The CDR3 DNA reads as TGTGCCAGCAGTTACCTACCGGACAGGGGGAGCGAGCAGTACTTC. Residues: CASSYLPDRGSEQYF.

V gene TRBV2 combines with J gene TRBJ2-6, with D tentatively TRBD1 (5 bases). Germline-derived CDR1 and CDR2 are SNHLY and FYNNEI. The CDR3 covers 16 residues. Trimming left V 6 bases short and J 0 bases short, with 12 bases between. Here the CDR3 reads CASRSVRVSGANVLTF. In DNA, the CDR3 is TGTGCCAGCAGGTCGGTCAGGGTCTCTGGGGCCAACGTCCTGACTTTC.

This clonotype was seen a few times. The V call is TRBV4-1, the J call TRBJ2-1, with D perhaps matching TRBD1 (6 bases). There are 14 residues in the CDR3. Trimming cost V 3 bases and J 4 bases, with 10 bases left between them. Germline CDR1 MGHRA, CDR2 YSYEKL. The CDR3 DNA follows: TGCGCCAGCAGCCATCCCCAGGGGTACAATGAGCAGTTCTTC. Its translation is CASSHPQGYNEQFF.

This clonotype was counted at least ten times. The chain joins TRBV27 to TRBJ2-3; 9 positions agree with TRBD2. From germline, CDR1 is MNHEY and CDR2 SMNVEV (reference sequence). CDR3 length: 20 amino acids. Trimming took 5 bases from V and 0 from J; bases not matched to a gene: 18. The CDR3 DNA reads TGTGCCAGCAGTCTAAGGGTGACGCTACTAGCGGGCCCTAGCACAGATACGCAGTATTTT. Amino acids: CASSLRVTLLAGPSTDTQYF.